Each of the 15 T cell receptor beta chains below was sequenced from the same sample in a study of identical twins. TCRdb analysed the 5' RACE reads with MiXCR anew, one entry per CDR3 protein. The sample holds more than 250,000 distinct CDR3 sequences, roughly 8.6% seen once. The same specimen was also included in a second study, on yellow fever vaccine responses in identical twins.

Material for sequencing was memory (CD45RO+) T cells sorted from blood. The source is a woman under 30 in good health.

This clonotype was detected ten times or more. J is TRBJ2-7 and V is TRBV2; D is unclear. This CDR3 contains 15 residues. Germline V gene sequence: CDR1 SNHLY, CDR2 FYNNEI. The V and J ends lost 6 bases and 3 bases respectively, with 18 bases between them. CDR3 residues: CASRRTVQEIYEQYF. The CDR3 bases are TGTGCCAGCAGAAGGACCGTACAAGAAATCTACGAGCAGTACTTC. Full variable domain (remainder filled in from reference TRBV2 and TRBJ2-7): EPEVTQTPSHQVTQMGQEVILRCVPISNHLYFYWYRQILGQKVEFLVSFYNNEISEKSEIFDDQFSVERPDGSNFTLKIRSTKLEDSAMYFCASRRTVQEIYEQYFGPGTRLTVT.

The CDR3 is CSARGLSRVPGDYEQYF. The CDR3 DNA follows: TGCAGTGCTAGAGGCCTCAGTAGGGTACCTGGGGACTACGAGCAGTACTTC. The gene calls are TRBV20-1 and TRBJ2-7; D is unresolved. Germline V gives CDR1 DFQATT, CDR2 SNEGSKA (reference sequence). This CDR3 spans 17 amino acids. Trimming cost V 1 base and J 3 bases, with 22 bases left between them.

The CDR3 sequence: CASSPPGWEQFF. The CDR3 DNA sequence: TGTGCCAGCAGCCCCCCAGGGTGGGAGCAGTTCTTC. J is TRBJ2-1 and V is TRBV6-5; tentatively, D is TRBD1 (5 bases). Trimming stripped 6 bases from V and 10 bases from J, with 13 bases between. Germline values: CDR1 MNHEY, CDR2 SVGAGI. The CDR3 consists of 12 residues.

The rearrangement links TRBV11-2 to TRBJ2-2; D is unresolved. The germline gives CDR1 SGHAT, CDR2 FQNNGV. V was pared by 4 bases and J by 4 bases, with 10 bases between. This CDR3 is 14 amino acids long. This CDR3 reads CASSSLPTTGELFF. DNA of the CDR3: TGTGCCAGCAGCTCCCTCCCCACCACCGGGGAGCTGTTTTTT.

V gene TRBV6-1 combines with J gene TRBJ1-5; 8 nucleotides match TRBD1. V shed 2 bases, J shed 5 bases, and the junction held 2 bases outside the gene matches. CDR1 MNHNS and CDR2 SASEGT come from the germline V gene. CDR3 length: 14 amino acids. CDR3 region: CASSEQGAYQPQHF. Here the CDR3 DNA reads TGTGCCAGCAGTGAACAGGGGGCGTATCAGCCCCAGCATTTT.

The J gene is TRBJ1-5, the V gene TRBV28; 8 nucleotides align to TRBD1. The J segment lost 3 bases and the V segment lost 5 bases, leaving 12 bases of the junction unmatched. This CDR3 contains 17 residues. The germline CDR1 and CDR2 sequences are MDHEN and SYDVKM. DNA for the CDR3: TGTGCCAGCAGTCCATTGAACCTGGGACAGGTCAATCAGCCCCAGCATTTT. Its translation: CASSPLNLGQVNQPQHF.

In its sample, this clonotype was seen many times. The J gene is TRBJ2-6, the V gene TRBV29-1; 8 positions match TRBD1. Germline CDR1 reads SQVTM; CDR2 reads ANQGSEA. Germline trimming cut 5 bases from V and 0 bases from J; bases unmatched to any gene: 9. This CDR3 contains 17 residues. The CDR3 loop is CSVSHSRGLSGANVLTF. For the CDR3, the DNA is TGCAGCGTTTCCCATTCCAGGGGGCTCTCTGGGGCCAACGTCCTGACTTTC.

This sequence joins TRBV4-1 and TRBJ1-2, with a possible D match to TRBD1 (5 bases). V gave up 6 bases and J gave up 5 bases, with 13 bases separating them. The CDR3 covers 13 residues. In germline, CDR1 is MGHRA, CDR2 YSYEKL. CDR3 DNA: TGCGCCAGCAGTCACGACAGCTCATATGGCTACACCTTC. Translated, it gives CASSHDSSYGYTF.

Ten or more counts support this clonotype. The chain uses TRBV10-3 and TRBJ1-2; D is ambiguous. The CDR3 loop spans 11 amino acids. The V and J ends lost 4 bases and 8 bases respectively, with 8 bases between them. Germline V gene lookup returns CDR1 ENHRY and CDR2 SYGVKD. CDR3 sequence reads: CAISAGVGYTF. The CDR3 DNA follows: TGTGCCATCAGTGCTGGGGTCGGCTACACCTTC.

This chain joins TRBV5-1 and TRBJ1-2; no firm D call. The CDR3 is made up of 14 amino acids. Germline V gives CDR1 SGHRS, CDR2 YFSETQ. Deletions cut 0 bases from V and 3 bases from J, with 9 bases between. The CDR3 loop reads CASSLASGDYGYTF. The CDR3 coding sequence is TGCGCCAGCAGCTTGGCCTCAGGCGACTATGGCTACACCTTC.

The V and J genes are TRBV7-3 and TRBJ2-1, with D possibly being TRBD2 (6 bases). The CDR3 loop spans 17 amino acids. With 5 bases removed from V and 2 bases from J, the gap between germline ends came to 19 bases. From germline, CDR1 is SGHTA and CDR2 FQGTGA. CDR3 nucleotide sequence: TGTGCCAGCAGCCTTGCTATTATGGGAGGACCCTACAATGAGCAGTTCTTC. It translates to CASSLAIMGGPYNEQFF.

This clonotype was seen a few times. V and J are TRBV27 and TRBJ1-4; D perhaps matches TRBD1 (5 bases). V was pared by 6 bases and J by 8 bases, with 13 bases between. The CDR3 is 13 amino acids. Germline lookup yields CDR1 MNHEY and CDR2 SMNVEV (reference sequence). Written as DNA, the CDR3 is TGTGCCAGCAGCCGACAGTCTAGCGAAAAACTGTTTTTT. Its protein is CASSRQSSEKLFF.

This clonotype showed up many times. CDR3 amino acids: CASSEQGAYGYTF. CDR3 in DNA: TGTGCCAGCAGTGAACAGGGGGCCTATGGCTACACCTTC. V usage is TRBV25-1 and J usage is TRBJ1-2; 8 nucleotides align to TRBD1. Germline CDR1 and CDR2: MGHDK and SYGVNS. The junction had 0 bases not matched to a gene; V was cut back by 2 bases and J by 4 bases. The CDR3 loop spans 13 amino acids.

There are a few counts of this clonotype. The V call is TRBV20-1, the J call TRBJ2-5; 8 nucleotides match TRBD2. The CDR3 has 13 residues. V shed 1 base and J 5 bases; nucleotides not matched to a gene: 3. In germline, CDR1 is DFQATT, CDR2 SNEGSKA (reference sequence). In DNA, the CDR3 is TGCAGTGCTAGAGTTCCGGGGGGGGAGACCCAGTACTTC. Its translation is CSARVPGGETQYF.

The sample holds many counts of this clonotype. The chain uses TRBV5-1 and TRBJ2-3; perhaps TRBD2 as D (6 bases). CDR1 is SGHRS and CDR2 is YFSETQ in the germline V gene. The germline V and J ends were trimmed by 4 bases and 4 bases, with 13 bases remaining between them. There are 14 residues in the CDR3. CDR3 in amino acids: CASSAPSSADTQYF. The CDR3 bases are TGCGCCAGCAGCGCCCCGTCTAGCGCAGATACGCAGTATTTT.